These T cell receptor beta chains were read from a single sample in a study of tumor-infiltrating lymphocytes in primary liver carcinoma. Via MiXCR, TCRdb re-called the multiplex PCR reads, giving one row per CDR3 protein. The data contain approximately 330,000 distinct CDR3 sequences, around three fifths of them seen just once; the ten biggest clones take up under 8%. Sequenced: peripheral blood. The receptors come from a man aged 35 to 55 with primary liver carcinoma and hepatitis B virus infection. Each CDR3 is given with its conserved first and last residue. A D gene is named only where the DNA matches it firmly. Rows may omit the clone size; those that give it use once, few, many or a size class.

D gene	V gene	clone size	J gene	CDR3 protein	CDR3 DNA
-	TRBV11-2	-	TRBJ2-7	CVSSFVNTHGQYF	TGTGTCAGCAGCTTCGTGAACACCCACGGGCAGTACTTC
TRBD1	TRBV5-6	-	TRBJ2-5	CARSWGQGAEETQYF	TGTGCCAGGAGCTGGGGACAGGGGGCAGAAGAGACCCAGTACTTC
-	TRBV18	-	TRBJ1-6	CASSPLDNNSPLHF	TGTGCCAGCTCACCTTTGGACAATAATTCACCCCTCCACTTT
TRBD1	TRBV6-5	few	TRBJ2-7	CASTATGGSYEQYF	TGTGCCAGCACCGCGACAGGGGGCTCCTACGAGCAGTACTTC
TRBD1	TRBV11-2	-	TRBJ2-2	CDNSRDRGAGELFF	TGTGACAACAGCAGGGACAGGGGGGCCGGGGAGCTGTTTTTT
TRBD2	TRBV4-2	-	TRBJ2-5	CASRKLAGGPGTHYF	TGTGCCAGTAGAAAGCTAGCGGGAGGGCCGGGGACCCATTACTTC
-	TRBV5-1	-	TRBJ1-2	CASSFNQGTDGYTF	TGCGCCAGCAGCTTTAACCAGGGAACGGATGGCTACACCTTC
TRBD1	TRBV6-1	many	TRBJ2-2	CASSFLTGGPGELFF	TGTGCCAGCAGCTTCCTGACAGGGGGCCCCGGGGAGCTGTTTTTT
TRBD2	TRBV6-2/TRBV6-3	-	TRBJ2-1	CTSSQAGASREQFF	TGTACCAGCAGTCAAGCGGGAGCCTCACGTGAGCAGTTTTTC
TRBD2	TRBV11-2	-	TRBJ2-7	CAISLSPGRFHEQYF	TGTGCCATCAGCTTGTCGCCCGGGAGGTTCCACGAGCAGTACTTC
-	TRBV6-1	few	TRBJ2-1	CASPRNSDNEQFF	TGTGCCAGCCCCCGGAACAGTGATAATGAGCAGTTCTTC
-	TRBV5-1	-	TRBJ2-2	CASSPGTTNTGELFF	TGCGCCAGCAGCCCCGGGACAACGAACACCGGGGAGCTGTTTTTT
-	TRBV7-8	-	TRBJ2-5	CASRPRGGQETQYF	TGTGCCAGCAGACCCAGGGGTGGGCAAGAGACCCAATACTTC
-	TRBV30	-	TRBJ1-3	CAWSSSGNTIYF	TGTGCCTGGAGCAGCTCTGGAAACACCATATATTTT
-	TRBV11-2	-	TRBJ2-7	CTSSLMDYEQYF	TGTACCAGCAGCCTTATGGACTACGAGCAGTACTTC
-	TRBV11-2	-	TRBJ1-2	CASSLTVSNYGYAF	TGTGCCAGCAGCTTGACAGTCAGCAACTATGGCTACGCCTTC
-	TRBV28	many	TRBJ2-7	CASSRNIHEQYF	TGTGCCAGCAGTCGTAACATTCACGAGCAGTACTTC
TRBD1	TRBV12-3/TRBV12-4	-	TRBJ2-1	CASSLDRANEQFF	TGTGCCAGCAGTTTGGACAGGGCAAATGAGCAGTTCTTC
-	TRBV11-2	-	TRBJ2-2	CASSSAGQGPGELFF	TGTGCCAGCAGCTCAGCGGGACAAGGGCCCGGGGAGCTGTTTTTT
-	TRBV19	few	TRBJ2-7	CASSISWGTYEQYF	TGTGCCAGTAGTATATCATGGGGGACCTATGAGCAGTACTTC
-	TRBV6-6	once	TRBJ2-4	CASSYSKDPLAKNILYF	TGTGCCAGTAGTTACTCGAAGGACCCCTTAGCCAAAAACATTCTGTACTTC
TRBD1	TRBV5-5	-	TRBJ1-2	CASSTRTGGANVYTF	TGTGCCAGCAGCACCCGGACAGGGGGTGCCAACGTCTACACCTTC
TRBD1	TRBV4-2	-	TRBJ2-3	CDSSQDSFVRDRGSDTQYF	TGTGACAGCAGCCAAGATTCATTTGTGAGGGACAGGGGTTCAGATACGCAGTATTTT
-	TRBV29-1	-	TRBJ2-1	CSVEDLPTQFF	TGCAGCGTTGAGGATCTCCCAACGCAGTTCTTC
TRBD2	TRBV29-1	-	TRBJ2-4	CSVEMGLAGVLGAKNIQYF	TGCAGCGTTGAGATGGGACTAGCGGGAGTACTCGGGGCCAAAAACATTCAGTACTTC
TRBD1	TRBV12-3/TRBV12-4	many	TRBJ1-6	CASSGTGDGSPLHF	TGTGCCAGCAGTGGGACAGGGGATGGATCACCCCTCCACTTT
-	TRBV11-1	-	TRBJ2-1	CTSRLTGTSEQFF	TGTACCAGCAGATTGACAGGTACCAGTGAGCAGTTCTTC
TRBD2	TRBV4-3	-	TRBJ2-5	CASSQGAGGGAETQYF	TGCGCCAGCAGCCAAGGGGCGGGAGGGGGCGCAGAGACCCAGTACTTC